Listed here are 15 T cell receptor beta chains from one sample, sequenced in a study of shared clonotypes between healthy human individuals. The table came from immunoSEQ multiplex PCR; TCRdb's copy has only in-frame clones and leaves some out. The sample comprises 300,000 to 350,000 clones, over 70% of which are singletons, and about 10% rests with the top ten. Material for sequencing was memory CD4+ T cells sorted from blood. The subset here: CD45RA-negative fraction. The receptors shown here come from a man aged 25-45 years in good health.

The V gene is TRBV7-2, the J gene TRBJ1-2; tentative D call: TRBD1 (6 bases). V dropped 1 base and J dropped 3 bases, with 9 bases sitting between them. The germline V gene has CDR1 SGHTA and CDR2 FQGNSA. The CDR3 has 14 residues. In DNA form, the CDR3 reads TGTGCCAGCAGCTTAGTAGCAGGGGACTATGGCTACACCTTC. Encoded protein: CASSLVAGDYGYTF. Using reference TRBV7-2 and TRBJ1-2 for the parts outside the CDR3, the full variable domain is GAGVSQSPSNKVTEKGKDVELRCDPISGHTALYWYRQSLGQGLEFLIYFQGNSAPDKSGLPSDRFSAERTGGSVSTLTIQRTQQEDSAVYLCASSLVAGDYGYTFGSGTRLTVV.

The chain joins TRBV19 to TRBJ1-4, with 7 bases fitting TRBD1. The trim removed 3 bases at V and 3 bases at J, leaving 7 bases unmatched. Per the germline V gene, CDR1 is LNHDA and CDR2 is SQIVND (reference sequence). The CDR3 length is 16 residues. The CDR3 here is CASSIGRGFPNEKLFF. The CDR3 region has the DNA TGTGCCAGTAGTATCGGCAGGGGGTTTCCTAATGAAAAACTGTTTTTT.

Regarding this clone: The sample has other DNA sequences that encode this CDR3 too. The V gene is TRBV28, the J gene TRBJ2-7, with a weak D call TRBD2 (6 bases). The V end was cut by 6 bases, the J end by 0 bases, with 12 bases between. CDR3 length equals 14 residues. Germline values: CDR1 MDHEN, CDR2 SYDVKM. CDR3 sequence: CASRSPGASYEQYF. DNA of the CDR3: TGTGCCAGCAGGTCACCGGGAGCCTCCTACGAGCAGTACTTC.

A remark on this clone: Other DNA sequences from this sample encode an identical CDR3 as well. V is TRBV29-1 and J is TRBJ2-5, with 9 nucleotides matching TRBD1. V shed 1 base and J 4 bases; nucleotides not matched to a gene: 4. The CDR3 runs 14 residues. The germline V gene has CDR1 SQVTM and CDR2 ANQGSEA. The CDR3 region is CSVEGQGVGETQYF. The CDR3 DNA follows: TGCAGCGTTGAAGGACAGGGGGTAGGAGAGACCCAGTACTTC.

The CDR3 region has the DNA TGTGCCAGCGCCAGCCCCGGGGCAAACTATGGCTACACCTTC. Translation: CASASPGANYGYTF. This sequence joins TRBV25-1 and TRBJ1-2; tentative D call: TRBD1 (5 bases). Germline CDR1 is MGHDK and CDR2 is SYGVNS. The CDR3 totals 14 residues. Trimming cost V 8 bases and J 2 bases, with 15 bases left between them.

The chain uses TRBV9 and TRBJ1-2; D ambiguous. V was shortened by 1 base and J by 4 bases, with 14 bases between the two germline ends. Germline V CDR1 and CDR2: SGDLS, YYNGEE. CDR3 length equals 15 residues. CDR3 nucleotides: TGTGCCAGCAGCGTACGTGGGGAAACTCCCTATGGCTACACCTTC. It translates to CASSVRGETPYGYTF.

The V gene is TRBV19, the J gene TRBJ2-7; D may be TRBD1 (5 bases). The germline V gene encodes CDR1 LNHDA and CDR2 SQIVND (reference sequence). The CDR3 sequence is 14 residues long. Trimming pared 9 bases from V and 0 bases from J, leaving 15 bases between. CDR3: CASSRARSSYEQYF. The CDR3 DNA reads as TGTGCCAGCTCCAGGGCGAGGAGCTCCTACGAGCAGTACTTC.

The chain couples TRBV5-1 to TRBJ2-5; TRBD1 agrees at 9 bases. This CDR3 comprises 16 residues. V shed 4 bases, J shed 5 bases, and the junction held 12 bases outside the gene matches. CDR1 is SGHRS, CDR2 YFSETQ, per germline. CDR3 protein: CASSAQGARGEETQYF. The DNA of the CDR3 is TGCGCCAGCAGCGCACAGGGGGCGCGTGGTGAGGAGACCCAGTACTTC.

V gene TRBV27 combines with J gene TRBJ2-7; TRBD2 aligns across 10 bases. J lost 6 bases, V lost 5 bases, and 4 bases had no gene match. The V gene's germline CDR1 is MNHEY and CDR2 SMNVEV (reference sequence). The CDR3 contains 13 residues. The CDR3 coding sequence is TGTGCCAGCAGTGTGGTAGCGGGGGGCGAGCAGTACTTC. As protein: CASSVVAGGEQYF.

The gene calls are TRBV6-1 and TRBJ2-3; D gene ambiguous. Germline values: CDR1 MNHNS, CDR2 SASEGT. This CDR3 comprises 12 residues. The germline V and J ends were trimmed by 6 bases and 6 bases, with 10 bases remaining between them. The CDR3 sequence: CASSRVRDTQYF. The CDR3 DNA follows: TGTGCCAGCAGCCGCGTCCGGGATACGCAGTATTTT.

With regard to this clone: The same CDR3 is also encoded by other DNA sequences in this sample. The chain links TRBV7-9 to TRBJ2-5; the D is unclear. CDR1 is SEHNR, CDR2 FQNEAQ, per germline (reference sequence). V shed 1 base and J shed 3 bases, with 6 bases lying between them. The CDR3 spans 13 residues. Here the CDR3 reads CASSLVAEETQYF. CDR3 DNA sequence: TGTGCCAGCAGCTTAGTTGCGGAAGAGACCCAGTACTTC.

This clone was observed a handful of times. The chain joins TRBV7-2 to TRBJ2-1, with TRBD2 matching over 10 bases. V shed 2 bases and J 8 bases; nucleotides not matched to a gene: 3. The CDR3 is 14 amino acids. Germline CDR1 and CDR2: SGHTA and FQGNSA. CDR3 coding DNA: TGTGCCAGCAGCTTAATCCTAGCGGGAGATGAGCAGTTCTTC. Encoded protein: CASSLILAGDEQFF.

In its sample, this clone was seen once. The gene calls are TRBV7-6 and TRBJ1-2; D unclear. The germline gives CDR1 SGHVS, CDR2 FNYEAQ. The CDR3 extends over 16 amino acids. Trimming took off 5 bases at V and 4 bases at J, with 20 bases between the two ends. The CDR3 coding sequence is TGTGCCAGCAGCCCCAGATTTGAATCTAAGACCTATGGCTACACCTTC. It encodes CASSPRFESKTYGYTF.

This rearrangement joins TRBV25-1 to TRBJ2-7; TRBD2 matches at 8 bases. CDR3 length equals 18 residues. Germline V gene data show CDR1 as MGHDK and CDR2 as SYGVNS. Trimming removed 4 bases from V and 1 base from J; junction bases left unmatched: 15. CDR3 region: CASSVAGEREGWSYEQYF. CDR3 nucleotide sequence: TGTGCCAGCAGTGTAGCGGGTGAACGGGAGGGGTGGTCCTACGAGCAGTACTTC.

The chain employs TRBV18 and TRBJ1-2; possibly TRBD1 for D (6 bases). The CDR3 consists of 15 residues. The germline CDR1 and CDR2 sequences are KGHSH and LQKENI. Trimming cost V 2 bases and J 2 bases, with 12 bases left between them. Here the CDR3 DNA reads TGTGCCAGCTCACCAACGGGACAAAGAAACTATGGCTACACCTTC. As protein: CASSPTGQRNYGYTF.